This record covers a single T cell receptor beta chain. This record comes from a study of blood T cell repertoires in COVID-19. Study context: Sources were T cells, B-cell-depleted T cells, or PBMCs; the material itself was cDNA or gDNA.

Per the original methods: Estimates of nucleated cell counts were drawn from the amplification of reference gene primers. Here immunoSEQ multiplex PCR was the method, and the copy in TCRdb shows in-frame clones only, minus some. V, J and clone size derive from that table, while D and trimming were established from the DNA sequence. The sample includes 450,000 or so clones, less than 95% of them seen just once. The specimen was PBMCs or T cells enriched from blood (not recorded which). The sequence derives from a man in his late teens or twenties who had recovered from COVID-19.

The CDR3 nucleotides are TGTGCCAGCAGTCAACTTAATTCACCCCTCCACTTT. Its translation is CASSQLNSPLHF. This chain connects TRBV27 to TRBJ1-6; D is uncertain. The V gene's germline CDR1 is MNHEY and CDR2 SMNVEV (reference sequence). The CDR3 totals 12 residues. V lost 5 bases and J lost 6, with 5 bases in between.